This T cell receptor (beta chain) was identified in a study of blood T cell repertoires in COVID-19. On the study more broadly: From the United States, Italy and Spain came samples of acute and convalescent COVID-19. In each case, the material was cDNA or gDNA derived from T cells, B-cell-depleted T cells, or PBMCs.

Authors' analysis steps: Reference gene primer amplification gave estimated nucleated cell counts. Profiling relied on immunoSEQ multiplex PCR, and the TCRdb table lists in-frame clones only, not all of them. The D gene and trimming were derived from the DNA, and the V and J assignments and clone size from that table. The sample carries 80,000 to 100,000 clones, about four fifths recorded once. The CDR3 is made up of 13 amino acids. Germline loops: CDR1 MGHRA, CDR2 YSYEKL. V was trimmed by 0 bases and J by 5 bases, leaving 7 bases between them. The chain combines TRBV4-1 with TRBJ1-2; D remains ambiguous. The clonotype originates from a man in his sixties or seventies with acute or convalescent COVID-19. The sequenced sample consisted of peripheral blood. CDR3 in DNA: TGCGCCAGCAGCCAAGAATGGCAGTATGGCTACACCTTC. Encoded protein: CASSQEWQYGYTF.